The 30 T cell receptor beta chains listed next were all sequenced from one sample in a study of blood T cell repertoires in COVID-19. The data were produced by immunoSEQ multiplex PCR, yet TCRdb's version contains in-frame clones alone and is incomplete. The sample has 70,000 or so clones, around nine tenths seen once; the top ten hold around 1.5%. The sample comprised peripheral blood. Receptors originate from a human donor in a cohort sampled during active COVID-19.

With regard to this clone: Other DNA sequences in the sample encode the same CDR3. This rearrangement joins TRBV7-2 to TRBJ1-1; 8 nucleotides match TRBD1. Per the germline V gene, CDR1 is SGHTA and CDR2 is FQGNSA. V trimming: 5 bases; J trimming: 5 bases; junction bases outside the gene matches: 4. The CDR3 runs to 13 residues. This chain's CDR3 is CASSLDRGTEAFF. The CDR3 DNA reads as TGTGCCAGCAGCCTTGACAGGGGAACTGAAGCTTTCTTT. The full variable domain, its missing parts supplied by reference TRBV7-2 and TRBJ1-1, is GAGVSQSPSNKVTEKGKDVELRCDPISGHTALYWYRQSLGQGLEFLIYFQGNSAPDKSGLPSDRFSAERTGGSVSTLTIQRTQQEDSAVYLCASSLDRGTEAFFGQGTRLTVV.

The rearrangement links TRBV27 to TRBJ1-2; no clear D. The CDR3 runs 15 residues. The germline V gene encodes CDR1 MNHEY and CDR2 SMNVEV (reference sequence). The germline V and J ends were trimmed by 4 bases and 4 bases, with 16 bases remaining between them. In nucleotides, the CDR3 is TGTGCCAGCAGTTCATACCCGCCGGCGGTCTATGGCTACACCTTC. It codes for CASSSYPPAVYGYTF.

The rearrangement joins TRBV28 to TRBJ1-5, with TRBD1 matching 8 bases. V gave up 5 bases and J gave up 4 bases; unmatched junction bases: 4. CDR1 and CDR2 from the germline V gene are MDHEN and SYDVKM. The CDR3 is made up of 14 amino acids. CDR3 protein: CASSPRQGNQPQHF. CDR3 bases: TGTGCCAGCAGTCCTCGACAGGGGAATCAGCCCCAGCATTTT.

The chain uses TRBV10-1 and TRBJ2-7; a weak D match, TRBD1 (6 bases). Trimming removed 10 bases from V and 3 bases from J, with 25 bases in between. The CDR3 totals 16 residues. Germline loops: CDR1 WNHNN, CDR2 SYGVQD (reference sequence). CDR3 in DNA: TGCGCCACCCCAGGGAAGGGGGTCCGTATCAGCTACGAGCAGTACTTC. The encoded protein is CATPGKGVRISYEQYF.

A few counts support this clone. This chain connects TRBV7-8 to TRBJ1-6; possible D gene TRBD1, 5 bases. Germline lookup yields CDR1 SGHVS and CDR2 FQNEAQ. The length of the CDR3 is 13 residues. V was pared by 1 base and J by 10 bases, with 8 bases between. CDR3 sequence reads: CASSLEEGSPLHF. CDR3 nucleotides: TGTGCCAGCAGCTTAGAGGAGGGGTCACCCCTCCACTTT.

This clone was found a few times. This chain uses TRBV7-2 with TRBJ2-5, with D possibly being TRBD1 (6 bases). V lost 5 bases and J lost 2, with 18 bases in between. The germline CDR1 and CDR2 sequences are SGHTA and FQGNSA. This CDR3 comprises 16 residues. CDR3 in DNA: TGTGCCAGCAGCCAAAACCCTACAGGGAATCAAGAGACCCAGTACTTC. This sequence encodes CASSQNPTGNQETQYF.

The chain carries TRBV5-4 and TRBJ2-3; tentative D call: TRBD1 (5 bases). The ends were cut back, 4 bases at V and 5 bases at J, with 11 bases in the middle. The CDR3 contains 13 residues. Germline CDR1 and CDR2: SGHNT and YYREEE (reference sequence). The CDR3 coding sequence is TGTGCCAGCAGCCCGGATAGGGGAGATACGCAGTATTTT. This sequence encodes CASSPDRGDTQYF.

The DNA for the CDR3 is TGTGCCAGCAGCCCCCCGGGACTAGCGGGAGGGCAAGAGACCCAGTACTTC. Translated, it gives CASSPPGLAGGQETQYF. The rearrangement links TRBV5-4 to TRBJ2-5; 16 bases are shared with TRBD2. Germline V gene sequence: CDR1 SGHNT, CDR2 YYREEE (reference sequence). The CDR3 covers 17 residues. The V segment lost 4 bases and the J segment 2 bases; nucleotides outside the gene matches: 5.

The chain uses TRBV6-1 and TRBJ2-3, with D possibly being TRBD1 (5 bases). V was trimmed by 6 bases and J by 2 bases, leaving 6 bases between them. The V gene's germline CDR1 is MNHNS and CDR2 SASEGT. This CDR3 has 12 residues. As DNA, the CDR3 is TGTGCCAGCAGACAGGACACAGATACGCAGTATTTT. It codes for CASRQDTDTQYF.

The CDR3: CASRLAGGPYEQYF. For the CDR3, the DNA is TGTGCCAGCAGGCTAGCGGGGGGACCCTACGAGCAGTACTTC. The chain recombines TRBV5-5 with TRBJ2-7, with 11 nucleotides matching TRBD2. The germline V gene has CDR1 SGHKS and CDR2 YYEKEE (reference sequence). Germline trimming cut 5 bases from V and 2 bases from J; bases unmatched to any gene: 3. The length of the CDR3 is 14 residues.

V usage is TRBV28 and J usage is TRBJ2-1; weak D call: TRBD2 (6 bases). In germline, CDR1 is MDHEN, CDR2 SYDVKM. V lost 3 bases, J lost 10 bases, and 16 bases lay in between. The CDR3 has 14 residues. CDR3 coding DNA: TGTGCCAGCAGTTTGACTTGGAGGGAGAGGGAGCAGTTCTTC. This codes for CASSLTWREREQFF.

This chain uses TRBV3-1 (or the pseudogene TRBV3-2) with TRBJ1-1; no clear D gene. The CDR3 is made up of 12 amino acids. V was trimmed by 4 bases and J by 0 bases, leaving 3 bases between them. Germline CDR1 is LGHDT and CDR2 is YNNKEL (reference sequence). CDR3 protein: CASSPMNTEAFF. The DNA for the CDR3 is TGTGCCAGCAGCCCCATGAACACTGAAGCTTTCTTT.

The chain carries TRBV9 and TRBJ2-7; D ambiguous. The CDR3 sequence is 16 residues long. Germline lookup yields CDR1 SGDLS and CDR2 YYNGEE. V was cut by 3 bases and J by 2 bases, with 18 bases left in between. CDR3 protein: CASSGSSKTIPYEQYF. In nucleotides, the CDR3 is TGTGCCAGCAGCGGATCATCAAAGACAATCCCCTACGAGCAGTACTTC. Using reference TRBV9 and TRBJ2-7 for the parts outside the CDR3, the full variable domain is DSGVTQTPKHLITATGQRVTLRCSPRSGDLSVYWYQQSLDQGLQFLIQYYNGEERAKGNILERFSAQQFPDLHSELNLSSLELGDSALYFCASSGSSKTIPYEQYFGPGTRLTVT.

The genes are TRBV1 and TRBJ2-3; no check of the table's D call, TRBD2, against the DNA was made. TRBV1 is deemed a pseudogene. The CDR3 loop spans 18 amino acids. CDR3 sequence reads: CTSSQDQTSPFLGDTQYF. The CDR3 nucleotides are TGCACCAGCAGCCAAGACCAGACTAGTCCCTTCCTCGGAGATACGCAGTATTTT.

The chain recombines TRBV6-5 with TRBJ2-7; D is uncertain. The CDR3 sequence is 14 residues long. Looked up from germline, CDR1 is MNHEY and CDR2 is SVGAGI. Trimming pared 7 bases from V and 2 bases from J, leaving 15 bases between. The CDR3 sequence is CASTPPGPAYEQYF. Here the CDR3 DNA reads TGTGCCAGCACCCCTCCAGGTCCAGCCTACGAGCAGTACTTC.

Here the CDR3 reads CASSPPTGGSYNEQFF. The CDR3 DNA reads as TGTGCCAGCAGCCCACCGACAGGGGGTTCCTACAATGAGCAGTTCTTC. The chain combines TRBV7-9 with TRBJ2-1; 9 nucleotides match TRBD1. V lost 5 bases and J lost 1; bases outside the gene matches: 6. The germline V gene has CDR1 SEHNR and CDR2 FQNEAQ (reference sequence). The CDR3 covers 16 residues.

The chain carries TRBV7-2 and TRBJ2-7; 8 nucleotides match TRBD1. Losses at the gene ends were 4 bases for V and 4 bases for J; bases not matched to a gene: 6. Germline lookup yields CDR1 SGHTA and CDR2 FQGNSA. The CDR3 extends over 14 amino acids. CDR3 nucleotide sequence: TGTGCCAGCAGCTCACAGGGGGATGGATACGAGCAGTACTTC. Amino acid sequence: CASSSQGDGYEQYF.

The chain joins TRBV7-3 to TRBJ2-6; D is perhaps TRBD2 (6 bases). The CDR3 is 18 residues long. Trimming cost V 1 base and J 4 bases, with 17 bases left between them. The germline V gene encodes CDR1 SGHTA and CDR2 FQGTGA. CDR3: CASSLIVGGVVGANVLTF. CDR3 coding DNA: TGTGCCAGCAGCTTAATCGTCGGGGGAGTCGTAGGGGCCAACGTCCTGACTTTC. The full variable domain, its missing parts supplied by reference TRBV7-3 and TRBJ2-6, is GAGVSQTPSNKVTEKGKYVELRCDPISGHTALYWYRQSLGQGPEFLIYFQGTGAADDSGLPNDRFFAVRPEGSVSTLKIQRTERGDSAVYLCASSLIVGGVVGANVLTFGAGSRLTVL.

The V call is TRBV30, the J call TRBJ1-4; D might be TRBD1 (5 bases). This CDR3 has 17 amino acids. Germline values: CDR1 GTSNPN, CDR2 SVGIG (reference sequence). V was shortened by 0 bases and J by 2 bases, with 16 bases between the two germline ends. CDR3 residues: CAWSVIGRGGTNEKLFF. CDR3 nucleotides: TGTGCCTGGAGTGTAATCGGGCGGGGGGGGACTAATGAAAAACTGTTTTTT.

This chain joins TRBV7-2 and TRBJ2-3; TRBD2 matches 11 bases. The CDR3 is made up of 16 amino acids. Unmatched junction bases numbered 5, after V lost 5 bases and J lost 1 base. From germline, CDR1 is SGHTA and CDR2 FQGNSA. The chain's CDR3 is CASSPGLAVRTDTQYF. The CDR3 coding sequence is TGTGCCAGCAGCCCGGGACTAGCGGTACGCACAGATACGCAGTATTTT. Complete variable domain (other parts from reference TRBV7-2 and TRBJ2-3): GAGVSQSPSNKVTEKGKDVELRCDPISGHTALYWYRQSLGQGLEFLIYFQGNSAPDKSGLPSDRFSAERTGGSVSTLTIQRTQQEDSAVYLCASSPGLAVRTDTQYFGPGTRLTVL.

The chain couples TRBV3-1 (or the pseudogene TRBV3-2) to TRBJ2-1, with TRBD2 identical over 11 bases. The CDR3 totals 18 residues. From germline, CDR1 is LGHDT and CDR2 YNNKEL (reference sequence). V lost 7 bases, J lost 3 bases, and 14 bases stayed unmatched. CDR3 coding DNA: TGTGCCAGCACCCATTTATCACCGGGACTAGCGGACTACAATGAGCAGTTCTTC. Amino acids: CASTHLSPGLADYNEQFF.

V gene TRBV9 combines with J gene TRBJ2-1; 10 bases agree with TRBD1. The CDR3 sequence is 14 residues long. V was pared by 3 bases and J by 10 bases, with 7 bases of the junction left unmatched. CDR1 and CDR2 from the germline V gene are SGDLS and YYNGEE. The CDR3 loop is CASSGRQGAWEQFF. The CDR3 nucleotides read TGTGCCAGCAGCGGGAGACAGGGGGCTTGGGAGCAGTTCTTC.

The chain combines TRBV5-1 with TRBJ2-1, with TRBD1 matching over 7 bases. Unmatched junction bases numbered 7, after V lost 4 bases and J lost 0 bases. Germline V gene sequence: CDR1 SGHRS, CDR2 YFSETQ. The CDR3 has 16 residues. The CDR3 DNA is TGCGCCAGCAGCATGACAGGGTCGAGCTCCTACAATGAGCAGTTCTTC. This translates into CASSMTGSSSYNEQFF.

The J gene is TRBJ1-2, the V gene TRBV21-1; the table calls TRBD1, which could not be checked here. TRBV21-1 represents a pseudogene. This CDR3 comprises 15 residues. CDR3 nucleotides: TGTGCCAGCAGCAAAGTCCCAGGTCGGCATTACGGCTACACCTTC. Translation gives CASSKVPGRHYGYTF.

This clone was detected only a few times. The chain has TRBV27 and TRBJ1-5; 11 positions match TRBD1. In germline, CDR1 is MNHEY, CDR2 SMNVEV (reference sequence). The V gene end was trimmed by 7 bases and the J gene end by 5 bases; junction bases not matched to a gene: 1. CDR3 size: 13 residues. Written as DNA, the CDR3 is TGTGCCAGCAAGGGACAGGGGGATCAGCCCCAGCATTTT. Its protein is CASKGQGDQPQHF.

This chain links TRBV5-6 with TRBJ2-7; D might be TRBD1 (5 bases). CDR3 length: 13 residues. Germline CDR1 SGHDT, CDR2 YYEEEE. The ends were cut back, 1 base at V and 5 bases at J, with 10 bases in the middle. Here the CDR3 reads CASSLLGPDEQYF. Here the CDR3 DNA reads TGTGCCAGCAGCTTGTTGGGGCCCGACGAGCAGTACTTC.

The chain links TRBV19 to TRBJ1-2; D unresolved. CDR1 and CDR2 from the germline V gene are LNHDA and SQIVND (reference sequence). The CDR3 covers 14 residues. The V end was cut by 3 bases, the J end by 2 bases, with 10 bases between. The CDR3 here is CASSIAEGNYGYTF. The CDR3 coding sequence is TGTGCCAGTAGTATCGCAGAGGGAAACTATGGCTACACCTTC.

The chain uses TRBV7-3 and TRBJ2-7; TRBD1 matches at 7 bases. Germline trimming cut 5 bases from V and 5 bases from J; bases unmatched to any gene: 33. The CDR3 covers 22 residues. The germline gives CDR1 SGHTA, CDR2 FQGTGA. CDR3 loop: CASSTYRAHRDSTIPVPHEQYV. CDR3 coding DNA: TGTGCCAGCAGCACCTATCGAGCCCACCGGGACAGCACCATACCGGTCCCTCACGAGCAGTACGTC.

V usage is TRBV5-4 and J usage is TRBJ2-5; 8 nucleotides agree with TRBD1. With 4 bases clipped from V and 4 bases from J, the junction kept 9 bases outside the gene matches. Germline loops: CDR1 SGHNT, CDR2 YYREEE (reference sequence). The CDR3 has 15 amino acids. The CDR3 loop is CASSQSQTGGETQYF. DNA of the CDR3: TGTGCCAGCAGCCAATCCCAAACAGGGGGAGAGACCCAGTACTTC.

The rearrangement joins TRBV12-3 or TRBV12-4 to TRBJ2-7; TRBD1 might be the D (5 bases). This CDR3 contains 12 residues. The ends were cut back, 1 base at V and 6 bases at J, with 7 bases in the middle. DNA of the CDR3: TGTGCCAGCAGTTTAGGACAGTTCGAGCAGTACTTC. Translation gives CASSLGQFEQYF.